This TCR beta chain was recovered during a study of cytomegalovirus exposure and HLA in healthy donors. Findings and caveats of the study: Other equally common chains were less clonally expanded than HLA-associated TCR beta chains, a later analysis showed.

This clone has more than one count but fewer than ten. Its target is unknown. This CDR3 has 14 amino acids. Trimming removed 5 bases from V and 7 bases from J; junction bases left unmatched: 7. Germline V gene sequence: CDR1 SNHLY, CDR2 FYNNEI. PCR amplification relied on 60 Vbeta primers (plus 13 Jbeta primers). TCRdb's copy holds only in-frame clones and misses some; the assay was immunoSEQ multiplex PCR. The sample lists some 200,000 clones, about 12% occurring once. This sequence originates from a man aged 50 to 60 in good health and CMV-seropositive. Sequencing was carried out using PBMCs. The V call is TRBV2, the J call TRBJ1-1, with 10 bases that match TRBD1. The CDR3, as DNA: TGTGCCAGCAGTCGACAGGGGGCATATGGTGAAGCTTTCTTT. Translated, it gives CASSRQGAYGEAFF.